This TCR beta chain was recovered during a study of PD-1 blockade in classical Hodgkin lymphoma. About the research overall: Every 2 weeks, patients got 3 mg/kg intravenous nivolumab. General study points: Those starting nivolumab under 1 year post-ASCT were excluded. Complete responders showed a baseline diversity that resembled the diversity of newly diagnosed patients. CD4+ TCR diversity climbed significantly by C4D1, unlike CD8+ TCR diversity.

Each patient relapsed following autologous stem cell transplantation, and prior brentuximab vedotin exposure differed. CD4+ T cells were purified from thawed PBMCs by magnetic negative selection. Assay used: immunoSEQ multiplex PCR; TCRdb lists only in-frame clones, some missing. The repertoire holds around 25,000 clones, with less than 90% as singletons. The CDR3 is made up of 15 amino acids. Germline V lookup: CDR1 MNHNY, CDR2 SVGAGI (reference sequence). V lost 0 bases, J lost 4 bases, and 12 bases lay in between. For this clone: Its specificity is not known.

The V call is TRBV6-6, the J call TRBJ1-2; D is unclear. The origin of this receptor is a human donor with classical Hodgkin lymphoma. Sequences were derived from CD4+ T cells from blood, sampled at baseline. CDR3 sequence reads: CASSYSTTASYGYTF. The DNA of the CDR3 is TGTGCCAGCAGTTACTCGACTACAGCCAGCTATGGCTACACCTTC.